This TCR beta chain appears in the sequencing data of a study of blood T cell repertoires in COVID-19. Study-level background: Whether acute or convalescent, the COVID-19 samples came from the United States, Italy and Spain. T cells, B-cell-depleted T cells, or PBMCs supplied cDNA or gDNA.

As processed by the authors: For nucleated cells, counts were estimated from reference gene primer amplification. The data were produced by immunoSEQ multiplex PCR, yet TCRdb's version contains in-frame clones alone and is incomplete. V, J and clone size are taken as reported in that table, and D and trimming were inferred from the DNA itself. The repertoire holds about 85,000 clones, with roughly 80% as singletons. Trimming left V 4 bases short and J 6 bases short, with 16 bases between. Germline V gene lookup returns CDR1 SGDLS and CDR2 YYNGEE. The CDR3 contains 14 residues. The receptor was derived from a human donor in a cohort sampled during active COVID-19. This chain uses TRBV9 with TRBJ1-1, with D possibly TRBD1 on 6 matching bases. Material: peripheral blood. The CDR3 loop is CASSPLGGAPEAFF. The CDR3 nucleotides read TGTGCCAGCAGCCCCTTGGGGGGGGCCCCTGAAGCTTTCTTT.